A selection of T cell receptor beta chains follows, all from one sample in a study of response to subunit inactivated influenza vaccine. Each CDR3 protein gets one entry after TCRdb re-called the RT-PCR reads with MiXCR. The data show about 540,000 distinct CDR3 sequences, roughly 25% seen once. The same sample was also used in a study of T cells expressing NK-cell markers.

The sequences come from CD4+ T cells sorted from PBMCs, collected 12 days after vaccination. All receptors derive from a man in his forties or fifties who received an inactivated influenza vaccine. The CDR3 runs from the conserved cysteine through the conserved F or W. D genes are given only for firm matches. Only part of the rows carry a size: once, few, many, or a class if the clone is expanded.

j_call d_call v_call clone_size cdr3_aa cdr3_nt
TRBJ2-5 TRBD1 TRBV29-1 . CSVDYRGQETQYF TGCAGCGTTGACTACAGGGGGCAAGAGACCCAGTACTTC
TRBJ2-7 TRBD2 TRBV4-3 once CASSQDYGGRYEQYF TGCGCCAGCAGCCAAGATTACGGCGGGAGGTACGAGCAGTACTTC
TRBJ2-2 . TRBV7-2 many CASSFGRGGELFF TGTGCCAGCAGCTTCGGACGCGGCGGGGAGCTGTTTTTT
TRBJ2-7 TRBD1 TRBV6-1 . CASSVIGTDSYEQYF TGTGCCAGCAGTGTAATAGGGACAGACTCCTACGAGCAGTACTTC
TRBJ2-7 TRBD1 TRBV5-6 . CASSLDRDRATYEQYF TGTGCCAGCAGCTTGGACCGGGACAGGGCGACCTACGAGCAGTACTTC
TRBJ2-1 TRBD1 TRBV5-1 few CASSLEAVGQGAYNEQFF TGCGCCAGCAGCTTGGAGGCTGTCGGACAGGGGGCGTACAATGAGCAGTTCTTC
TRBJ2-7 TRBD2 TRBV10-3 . CAIRSGAHEQYF TGTGCCATCAGGAGCGGGGCCCACGAGCAGTACTTC
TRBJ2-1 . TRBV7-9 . CASGRGANSYNEQFF TGTGCCAGCGGCCGCGGCGCAAACTCCTACAATGAGCAGTTCTTC
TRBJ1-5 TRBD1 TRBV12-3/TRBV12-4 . CASSPTGVEGQPQHF TGTGCCAGCAGTCCAACAGGGGTAGAGGGACAGCCCCAGCATTTT
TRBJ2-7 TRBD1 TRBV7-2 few CASSLASGQVISYEQYF TGTGCCAGCAGCTTAGCGAGTGGACAGGTGATTTCCTACGAGCAGTACTTC
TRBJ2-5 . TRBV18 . CASSPGLSGETQYF TGTGCCAGCTCACCGGGTTTATCTGGAGAGACCCAGTACTTC
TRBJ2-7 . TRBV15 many CATSRDWVSYEQYF TGTGCCACCAGCAGAGATTGGGTCTCCTACGAGCAGTACTTC
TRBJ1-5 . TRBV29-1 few CSVSSAGGQPQHF TGCAGCGTTTCTTCAGCCGGGGGACAGCCCCAGCATTTT
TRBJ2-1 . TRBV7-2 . CASSLVDGAFNEQFF TGTGCCAGCAGCTTAGTCGACGGGGCTTTCAATGAGCAGTTCTTC
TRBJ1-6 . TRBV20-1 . CSARDGSRYYNSPLHF TGCAGTGCTAGAGATGGGTCGCGATACTATAATTCACCCCTCCACTTT
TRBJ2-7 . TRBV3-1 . CASSQDLAGLSYEQYF TGTGCCAGCAGCCAAGATCTCGCGGGGCTATCCTACGAGCAGTACTTC
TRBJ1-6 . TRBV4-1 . CASSQEGGAVISPLHF TGCGCCAGCAGCCAAGAAGGGGGGGCAGTAATTTCACCCCTCCACTTT
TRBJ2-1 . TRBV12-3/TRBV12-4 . CASTTGTRGLYEQFF TGTGCCAGCACCACCGGGACGCGGGGTCTATATGAGCAGTTCTTC
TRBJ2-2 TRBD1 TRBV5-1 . CASSLDRGFTGELFF TGCGCCAGCAGCTTGGACAGGGGCTTTACCGGGGAGCTGTTTTTT
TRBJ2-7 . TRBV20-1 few CSARDAGFTYEQYF TGCAGTGCTAGAGATGCGGGTTTTACCTACGAGCAGTACTTC
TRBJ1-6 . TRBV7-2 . CASSLAQGIDSPLHF TGTGCCAGCAGCTTAGCCCAGGGCATCGATTCACCCCTCCACTTT
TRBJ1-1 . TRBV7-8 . CASSNRDPSRNTEAFF TGTGCCAGCAGCAACCGGGACCCCAGTCGGAACACTGAAGCTTTCTTT
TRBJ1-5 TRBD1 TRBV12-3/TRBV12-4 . CASSWRGLGQPQHF TGTGCCAGCAGCTGGAGGGGGCTGGGTCAGCCCCAGCATTTT
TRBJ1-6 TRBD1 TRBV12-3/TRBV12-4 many CASSTGTGRNSPLHF TGTGCCAGCAGTACCGGGACAGGGCGTAATTCACCCCTCCACTTT
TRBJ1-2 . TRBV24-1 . CATSKHGGGYTF TGTGCCACCAGTAAACACGGGGGTGGCTACACCTTC
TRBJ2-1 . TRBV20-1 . CSAQARTAGFYNEQFF TGCAGTGCCCAGGCCCGAACAGCGGGCTTCTACAATGAGCAGTTCTTC